Many counts were recorded for the clone carrying this TCR beta chain. This record comes from a study of T cells in Graves' hyperthyroidism and ophthalmopathy. Study information: Staff took peripheral blood when the initial diagnosis was made, before any treatment began.

Germline V lookup: CDR1 MDHEN, CDR2 SYDVKM. The CDR3 covers 14 residues. V was pared by 4 bases and J by 5 bases, with 3 bases of the junction left unmatched. It was RNA transcripts that yielded the amplified TCR beta CDR3 regions. Initially, a first-round RT-PCR of the TCR CDR3 employed the HTBI primer set. TCRdb fed the multiplex PCR reads into MiXCR, producing one record per CDR3 protein. The sample has around 620,000 distinct CDR3 sequences; over 12% are singletons. Material: blood. The rearrangement joins TRBV28 to TRBJ2-1; 9 bases match TRBD1. The clonotype originates from a woman aged 18-30 years with Graves' ophthalmopathy. In nucleotides, the CDR3 is TGTGCCAGCAGTTGGGACAGGGCGGACAATGAGCAGTTCTTC. It is translated as CASSWDRADNEQFF.